This T cell receptor (beta chain) was documented in a study of cytomegalovirus exposure and HLA in healthy donors. Background on the study: An early data release held about 85 million unique TCRs from HLA-typed donors. Study-wide findings and caveats: The investigators catalogued 150 to 200 TCR beta chains as cytomegalovirus-associated.

The PCR had 60 Vbeta and 13 Jbeta primers. Repertoires were generated with immunoSEQ multiplex PCR, while TCRdb's copy carries only in-frame clones and drops some. The table lists under 150,000 clones, about 81% of them singletons. Comment on this clone: Its antigen is as yet unknown.

Germline CDR1 SQVTM, CDR2 ANQGSEA. V lost 1 base and J lost 6; bases outside the gene matches: 4. This CDR3 is 14 amino acids long. Those who donated were healthy bone marrow donors. While unrecorded immune exposures were likely, the donors were nominally healthy when sampled. The V call is TRBV29-1, the J call TRBJ1-4, with 8 bases fitting TRBD1. The sequence came from a woman aged 40 to 50 in good health and CMV-seropositive. Material: PBMCs. The DNA for the CDR3 is TGCAGCGTTGAAGGGACAGGGACGGATGAAAAACTGTTTTTT. Protein product: CSVEGTGTDEKLFF.